A selection of T cell receptor beta chains follows, all from one sample in a study of T cells in Graves' hyperthyroidism and ophthalmopathy. TCRdb fed the multiplex PCR reads into MiXCR, producing one record per CDR3 protein. The table records roughly 420,000 distinct CDR3 sequences, 15% to 17% of them present only once. Sequenced sample: blood. The source of these receptors is a woman aged 18-29 years with Graves' hyperthyroidism. CDR3s include the opening cysteine and the closing phenylalanine or tryptophan. Fields, in order: V gene, J gene, clone size, D gene, CDR3 protein, CDR3 DNA. A D gene is named only where the DNA matches it firmly. Clone size, where shown, is once, few, many, or a class for clones that have expanded.

V gene: TRBV9; J gene: TRBJ2-3; clone size: -; D gene: -; CDR3 protein: CASTPHLSNTDTQYF; CDR3 DNA: TGTGCCAGCACTCCTCACCTGTCAAACACAGATACGCAGTATTTT
V gene: TRBV3-1; J gene: TRBJ1-2; clone size: -; D gene: -; CDR3 protein: CASSLGAGAYGYTF; CDR3 DNA: TGTGCCAGCAGCCTTGGGGCAGGAGCCTATGGCTACACCTTC
V gene: TRBV24-1; J gene: TRBJ2-1; clone size: -; D gene: -; CDR3 protein: CATSDLRGGTAYNEQFF; CDR3 DNA: TGTGCCACCAGTGATTTGCGGGGCGGGACGGCTTACAATGAGCAGTTCTTC
V gene: TRBV29-1; J gene: TRBJ2-3; clone size: -; D gene: -; CDR3 protein: CSVGRGGTDTQYF; CDR3 DNA: TGCAGCGTTGGTCGCGGGGGCACAGATACGCAGTATTTT
V gene: TRBV2; J gene: TRBJ1-5; clone size: many; D gene: -; CDR3 protein: CASQSDSFSNQPQHF; CDR3 DNA: TGTGCCAGCCAATCCGACAGCTTTAGCAATCAGCCCCAGCATTTT
V gene: TRBV4-2; J gene: TRBJ2-1; clone size: many; D gene: -; CDR3 protein: CASSQDVSRAYNEQFF; CDR3 DNA: TGTGCCAGCAGCCAAGATGTCTCCCGAGCATACAATGAGCAGTTCTTC
V gene: TRBV6-1; J gene: TRBJ1-1; clone size: many; D gene: -; CDR3 protein: CASSPQVGRGTEAFF; CDR3 DNA: TGTGCCAGCAGTCCGCAGGTGGGCCGGGGTACTGAAGCTTTCTTT
V gene: TRBV5-1; J gene: TRBJ1-2; clone size: -; D gene: -; CDR3 protein: CASSQDSWGYTF; CDR3 DNA: TGCGCCAGCAGCCAGGACAGTTGGGGCTACACCTTC
V gene: TRBV7-9; J gene: TRBJ2-2; clone size: -; D gene: -; CDR3 protein: CASSRGCTGELFF; CDR3 DNA: TGTGCCAGTTCCAGGGGATGCACCGGGGAGCTGTTTTTT
V gene: TRBV4-1; J gene: TRBJ2-5; clone size: few; D gene: -; CDR3 protein: CASSHRTGGESGGFQETQYF; CDR3 DNA: TGCGCCAGCAGCCACCGGACAGGGGGTGAGAGCGGGGGGTTCCAAGAGACCCAGTACTTC
V gene: TRBV4-3; J gene: TRBJ1-2; clone size: few; D gene: -; CDR3 protein: CASSHPRQGSYGYTF; CDR3 DNA: TGCGCCAGCAGCCATCCCCGGCAGGGGAGCTATGGCTACACCTTC
V gene: TRBV2; J gene: TRBJ2-2; clone size: -; D gene: -; CDR3 protein: CAIAAVGSGELFF; CDR3 DNA: TGTGCCATCGCCGCTGTGGGTTCCGGGGAGCTGTTTTTT
V gene: TRBV28; J gene: TRBJ1-2; clone size: few; D gene: -; CDR3 protein: CASSVWGEGGGYTF; CDR3 DNA: TGTGCCAGCAGCGTTTGGGGGGAGGGAGGAGGCTACACCTTC
V gene: TRBV19; J gene: TRBJ2-6; clone size: -; D gene: -; CDR3 protein: CASNLGASGANVLTF; CDR3 DNA: TGTGCCAGTAACCTCGGGGCATCTGGGGCCAACGTCCTGACTTTC
V gene: TRBV9; J gene: TRBJ1-6; clone size: many; D gene: -; CDR3 protein: CASSVAGRVESPLHF; CDR3 DNA: TGTGCCAGCAGCGTAGCCGGCAGGGTCGAGTCACCCCTCCACTTT
V gene: TRBV7-3; J gene: TRBJ1-3; clone size: -; D gene: -; CDR3 protein: CASSLAGVTDTIYF; CDR3 DNA: TGTGCCAGCAGCCTCGCTGGAGTTACGGACACCATATATTTT
V gene: TRBV14; J gene: TRBJ2-7; clone size: few; D gene: TRBD2; CDR3 protein: CASSQDPWRGGREEQYF; CDR3 DNA: TGCGCCAGCAGCCAAGACCCCTGGCGGGGGGGCAGGGAGGAGCAGTACTTC
V gene: TRBV19; J gene: TRBJ1-5; clone size: -; D gene: -; CDR3 protein: CASSMGSGSNQPQHF; CDR3 DNA: TGTGCCAGTAGTATGGGAAGCGGAAGCAATCAGCCCCAGCATTTT
V gene: TRBV10-2; J gene: TRBJ2-1; clone size: many; D gene: -; CDR3 protein: CASSESGGIPNEQFF; CDR3 DNA: TGCGCCAGCAGTGAGTCGGGCGGGATCCCCAATGAGCAGTTCTTC
V gene: TRBV5-6; J gene: TRBJ2-1; clone size: many; D gene: -; CDR3 protein: CASSFRSHVGWNEQFF; CDR3 DNA: TGTGCCAGCAGCTTCAGGAGTCACGTGGGGTGGAATGAGCAGTTCTTC
V gene: TRBV6-1; J gene: TRBJ1-6; clone size: many; D gene: -; CDR3 protein: CASDEGIHSPLHF; CDR3 DNA: TGTGCCAGCGACGAGGGGATACACTCACCCCTCCACTTT
V gene: TRBV6-2/TRBV6-3; J gene: TRBJ1-2; clone size: few; D gene: -; CDR3 protein: CASSPETYGYTF; CDR3 DNA: TGTGCCAGCAGCCCCGAGACGTATGGCTACACCTTC
V gene: TRBV12-3/TRBV12-4; J gene: TRBJ2-7; clone size: many; D gene: TRBD1; CDR3 protein: CASRRDRGPGYEQYF; CDR3 DNA: TGTGCCAGCAGACGAGACAGGGGGCCGGGATACGAGCAGTACTTC
V gene: TRBV5-1; J gene: TRBJ1-5; clone size: -; D gene: -; CDR3 protein: CASSLGDKAFANQPQHF; CDR3 DNA: TGCGCCAGCAGCTTGGGGGACAAGGCATTTGCCAATCAGCCCCAGCATTTT
V gene: TRBV20-1; J gene: TRBJ2-1; clone size: many; D gene: -; CDR3 protein: CSARDLAGFGEQFF; CDR3 DNA: TGCAGTGCTAGAGATCTGGCGGGGTTTGGTGAGCAGTTCTTC
V gene: TRBV11-2; J gene: TRBJ2-5; clone size: many; D gene: -; CDR3 protein: CASSFAGQETQYF; CDR3 DNA: TGTGCCAGCAGCTTCGCAGGCCAAGAGACCCAGTACTTC
V gene: TRBV4-1; J gene: TRBJ1-5; clone size: few; D gene: -; CDR3 protein: CASSQGRPVSANSNQPQHF; CDR3 DNA: TGCGCCAGCAGCCAAGGCCGGCCGGTGTCAGCAAATAGCAATCAGCCCCAGCATTTT
V gene: TRBV10-3; J gene: TRBJ2-7; clone size: many; D gene: -; CDR3 protein: CASNYRDQGHHEQYF; CDR3 DNA: TGTGCCTCAAATTACCGGGACCAGGGGCACCACGAGCAGTACTTC
V gene: TRBV11-2; J gene: TRBJ1-3; clone size: few; D gene: -; CDR3 protein: CASSLSPGQLSGNTIYF; CDR3 DNA: TGTGCCAGCAGCCTATCTCCGGGACAACTCTCTGGAAACACCATATATTTT
V gene: TRBV18; J gene: TRBJ2-7; clone size: -; D gene: -; CDR3 protein: CASSPRADGIPYEQYF; CDR3 DNA: TGTGCCAGCTCACCAAGGGCAGACGGGATACCCTACGAGCAGTACTTC
V gene: TRBV5-1; J gene: TRBJ2-7; clone size: -; D gene: -; CDR3 protein: CASSENPQGPPYEQYF; CDR3 DNA: TGTGCCAGCAGCGAAAACCCTCAGGGTCCCCCCTACGAGCAGTACTTC
V gene: TRBV19; J gene: TRBJ1-2; clone size: -; D gene: -; CDR3 protein: CASLSTANYGYTF; CDR3 DNA: TGTGCCAGTCTCAGCACGGCCAACTATGGCTACACCTTC
V gene: TRBV6-2/TRBV6-3; J gene: TRBJ2-5; clone size: many; D gene: TRBD2; CDR3 protein: CASSLGRLAGGQETQYF; CDR3 DNA: TGTGCCAGCAGTTTGGGGAGACTAGCGGGGGGCCAAGAGACCCAGTACTTC
V gene: TRBV14; J gene: TRBJ2-2; clone size: -; D gene: -; CDR3 protein: CASSQDDIPTGELFF; CDR3 DNA: TGTGCCAGCAGCCAAGACGACATCCCCACCGGGGAGCTGTTTTTT
V gene: TRBV12-3/TRBV12-4; J gene: TRBJ1-1; clone size: many; D gene: -; CDR3 protein: CASAVGAEAFF; CDR3 DNA: TGTGCCAGCGCCGTTGGGGCTGAAGCTTTCTTT
V gene: TRBV4-1; J gene: TRBJ2-5; clone size: -; D gene: -; CDR3 protein: CASSLGPDRQETQYF; CDR3 DNA: TGCGCCAGCAGCCTTGGACCGGACAGACAAGAGACCCAGTACTTC
V gene: TRBV6-1; J gene: TRBJ2-7; clone size: few; D gene: -; CDR3 protein: CASKEEGRYEQYF; CDR3 DNA: TGTGCCAGCAAAGAGGAGGGCCGTTACGAGCAGTACTTC